This entry lists 29 T cell receptor beta chains sequenced from one sample in a study of blood T cells in healthy people across ages. A second PCR of 7 to 11 cycles used a sample-barcoded 5' primer and a J-beta primer mix. TCRdb fed the 5' RACE reads into MiXCR, producing one record per CDR3 protein. The sample shows roughly 1.9 million distinct CDR3 sequences, around 40% of them seen only once. Input material: blood. The receptors were gathered from a human donor in good health.

On this clonotype: The junction differs from germline at one of its ends, possibly a read error. The rearrangement uses TRBV20-1 and TRBJ1-2; D is uncertain. Germline values: CDR1 DFQATT, CDR2 SNEGSKA (reference sequence). There are 14 residues in the CDR3. The CDR3 loop reads CSARVGVPNYGYTF. The CDR3, as DNA: TGCAGTGCTAGAGTTGGGGTGCCTAACTATGGTTACACCTTC.

This CDR3 is CASSLEFNEQFF. The CDR3, as DNA: TGTGCCAGCAGCTTAGAATTCAATGAGCAGTTCTTC. V gene TRBV7-9 combines with J gene TRBJ2-1; D remains unclear. V was clipped by 1 base and J by 6 bases, with 4 bases between them. This CDR3 region has 12 residues. The germline CDR1 and CDR2 sequences are SEHNR and FQNEAQ (reference sequence).

In this sample, this clonotype turned up a few times. The J gene is TRBJ2-1, the V gene TRBV20-1; maybe TRBD2 (5 bases). This CDR3 region has 11 residues. CDR1 is DFQATT, CDR2 SNEGSKA, per germline (reference sequence). V dropped 3 bases and J dropped 9 bases, with 9 bases sitting between them. DNA for the CDR3: TGCAGTGCTAGCGGGGTAGGTGAGCAGTTCTTC. This sequence encodes CSASGVGEQFF.

This sequence joins TRBV7-3 and TRBJ2-4; 12 nucleotides match TRBD2. The assigned J gene may be wrong: the sequence end matches TRBJ2-7 better. Looked up from germline, CDR1 is SGHTA and CDR2 is FQGTGA. The CDR3 length is 15 residues. CDR3 DNA: TGTGCCAGCAGCTACCTAGCGGGGGGGCCTTACGAGCAGTACTTC. Translated: CASSYLAGGPYEQYF.

The chain is built from TRBV10-3 and TRBJ2-5; D is undetermined. Per germline, CDR1 ENHRY and CDR2 SYGVKD. V was cut by 3 bases and J by 3 bases, with 8 bases left in between. This CDR3 contains 13 residues. The CDR3 bases are TGTGCCATCAGTGAACACCCTGAAGAGACCCAGTACTTC. It encodes CAISEHPEETQYF.

A few counts support this clonotype. V is TRBV7-9 and J is TRBJ1-2, with a weak D call TRBD1 (6 bases). Deletions cut 5 bases from V and 0 bases from J, with 16 bases between. The CDR3 is made up of 16 amino acids. CDR1 is SEHNR, CDR2 FQNEAQ, per germline (reference sequence). CDR3 sequence: CASSPLLTGANYGYTF. The DNA for the CDR3 is TGTGCCAGCAGCCCCCTTTTGACAGGAGCTAACTATGGCTACACCTTC.

This clonotype was seen ten or more times. The chain carries TRBV7-9 and TRBJ1-2; D is unresolved. The CDR3 has 14 residues. The V end lost 5 bases, the J end lost 4 bases, and 14 bases lay between the germline ends. Germline V lookup: CDR1 SEHNR, CDR2 FQNEAQ (reference sequence). CDR3 in amino acids: CASSPATGSYGYTF. The DNA for the CDR3 is TGTGCCAGCAGCCCGGCGACTGGCTCCTATGGCTACACCTTC.

This rearrangement joins TRBV5-1 to TRBJ1-2, with D uncertain. The CDR3 has 12 amino acids. From germline, CDR1 is SGHRS and CDR2 YFSETQ. V lost 2 bases to trimming and J lost 8 bases, with 10 bases between them. This CDR3 is CASSLTWEGYTF. CDR3 nucleotide sequence: TGCGCCAGCAGCTTAACCTGGGAGGGCTACACCTTC.

The V gene is TRBV18, the J gene TRBJ2-7; D is uncertain. CDR3 length equals 13 residues. Trimming shortened V by 4 bases and J by 3 bases, and 10 bases separated the two germline ends. Germline-derived CDR1 and CDR2 are KGHSH and LQKENI. This CDR3 is CASSLSLDYEQYF. The CDR3 bases are TGTGCCAGCTCACTTTCCTTGGACTACGAGCAGTACTTC.

This clonotype was counted a few times. The CDR3 nucleotides are TGCAGTGCTAGATTCGACAGGGGTCGCCCGGGCAAGCAGTTCTTC. This sequence encodes CSARFDRGRPGKQFF. V is TRBV20-1 and J is TRBJ2-1, with TRBD1 identical over 8 bases. The CDR3 is 15 amino acids. Germline CDR1 is DFQATT and CDR2 is SNEGSKA (reference sequence). V lost 2 bases to trimming and J lost 11 bases; unmatched junction nucleotides: 14.

Only a few counts were recorded for this clonotype. J is TRBJ2-5 and V is TRBV2; possibly TRBD2 for D (6 bases). With 4 bases removed from V and 5 bases from J, the gap between germline ends came to 11 bases. The germline V gene has CDR1 SNHLY and CDR2 FYNNEI. The CDR3 sequence is 13 residues long. The CDR3 region has the DNA TGTGCCAGCAGTGGACTAGGCTTGGAGACCCAGTACTTC. It encodes CASSGLGLETQYF.

V usage is TRBV12-3 or TRBV12-4 and J usage is TRBJ1-1; 7 bases are a match to TRBD1. Unmatched junction bases numbered 10, after V lost 6 bases and J lost 3 bases. The CDR3 contains 15 residues. The CDR3 DNA reads TGTGCCAGCAGCTACGGACAGGTTTTAGACACTGAAGCTTTCTTT. It is translated as CASSYGQVLDTEAFF.

On this clonotype itself: Relative to the germline gene, one junction end is altered; a read error may explain this. This rearrangement joins TRBV5-5 to TRBJ2-6, with TRBD1 as a possible D gene (5 bases). The CDR3 has 14 amino acids. Germline CDR1 SGHKS, CDR2 YYEKEE (reference sequence). CDR3 loop: CASSLLSGANVPTF. The CDR3 coding sequence is TGTGCCAGCAGCTTACTCTCTGGGGCCAACGTCCCGACTTTC.

The J gene is TRBJ1-2, the V gene TRBV3-1; tentative D call: TRBD1 (6 bases). Germline-derived CDR1 and CDR2 are LGHDT and YNNKEL (reference sequence). Trimming took 8 bases from V and 8 from J, leaving 15 bases between them. This CDR3 is 12 amino acids long. DNA of the CDR3: TGTGCCAGCGGGGCAGGGGATTGGGGCTACACCTTC. Residues: CASGAGDWGYTF.

The rearrangement joins TRBV4-3 to TRBJ2-3, with TRBD2 matching over 9 bases. V lost 4 bases and J lost 2; bases outside the gene matches: 7. From germline, CDR1 is LGHNA and CDR2 YSLEER. The CDR3 length is 16 residues. CDR3 nucleotide sequence: TGCGCCAGCAGCCCCATAGCGGGGGCACCCACAGATACGCAGTATTTT. It is translated as CASSPIAGAPTDTQYF.

As for this clonotype: A much larger clone differs by one base, so this may be a read error. The rearrangement joins TRBV4-3 to TRBJ1-2, with D unresolved. The CDR3 is 13 amino acids. Germline V gene sequence: CDR1 LGHNA, CDR2 YSLEER. V was cut by 3 bases and J by 8 bases, with 13 bases left in between. CDR3 sequence (DNA): TGCGCCAGCAGCCAGCTCAGGAGGCAAGGCTACACCTTC. Protein: CASSQLRRQGYTF.

The chain combines TRBV28 with TRBJ2-3, with 7 bases that match TRBD1. CDR1 and CDR2 (germline): MDHEN, SYDVKM. The length of the CDR3 is 17 residues. V lost 4 bases, J lost 0 bases, and 10 bases stayed unmatched. The CDR3, as DNA: TGTGCCAGCAGTTCAAACAGGGGCGCGACTAGCACAGATACGCAGTATTTT. It translates to CASSSNRGATSTDTQYF.

The V call is TRBV7-2, the J call TRBJ2-7; D is uncertain. Trimming took off 0 bases at V and 1 base at J, with 13 bases between the two ends. Germline CDR1 is SGHTA and CDR2 is FQGNSA. This CDR3 spans 16 amino acids. The CDR3 sequence is CASSLAYGPASYEQYF. Written as DNA, the CDR3 is TGTGCCAGCAGCTTAGCTTATGGACCAGCTTCCTACGAGCAGTACTTC.

This clonotype was seen a few times. The chain links TRBV10-3 to TRBJ2-1, with 8 bases fitting TRBD2. From germline, CDR1 is ENHRY and CDR2 SYGVKD. With 6 bases clipped from V and 0 bases from J, the junction kept 19 bases outside the gene matches. This CDR3 comprises 20 residues. The CDR3 DNA follows: TGTGCCATCAGCTCAGTTAGGGGAGCGGGGGCCTCGAGCTCCTACAATGAGCAGTTCTTC. Translating gives CAISSVRGAGASSSYNEQFF.

This clonotype was recorded many times. This chain uses TRBV29-1 with TRBJ1-2, with 8 bases aligning to TRBD1. The J segment lost 4 bases and the V segment lost 7 bases, leaving 8 bases of the junction unmatched. This CDR3 has 13 amino acids. The germline V gene encodes CDR1 SQVTM and CDR2 ANQGSEA. The CDR3 reads CSAETGDLYGYTF. The CDR3, as DNA: TGCAGCGCCGAGACAGGGGACCTCTATGGCTACACCTTC.

This chain joins TRBV6-5 and TRBJ2-2; 9 nucleotides align to TRBD2. The germline CDR1 and CDR2 sequences are MNHEY and SVGAGI. The J segment lost 5 bases and the V segment lost 7 bases, leaving 8 bases of the junction unmatched. The CDR3 totals 15 residues. In DNA form, the CDR3 reads TGTGCCAGCACTTTCGTAGCGGGGGTAACCGGGGAGCTGTTTTTT. This encodes CASTFVAGVTGELFF.

The chain combines TRBV24-1 with TRBJ1-1, with D hard to call. V lost 4 bases, J lost 5 bases, and 13 bases lay in between. Germline V CDR1 and CDR2: KGHDR, SFDVKD. This CDR3 is 14 amino acids long. The CDR3 nucleotides are TGTGCCACCAGTGACACCCGACGGGATACTGAAGCTTTCTTT. It codes for CATSDTRRDTEAFF.

The chain has TRBV12-3 or TRBV12-4 and TRBJ1-2; tentatively, D is TRBD1 (6 bases). This CDR3 spans 13 amino acids. Between the trimmed V and J ends, which lost 5 bases and 7 bases, there was a span of 14 bases. The CDR3 region is CASSITGRGGYTF. Written as DNA, the CDR3 is TGTGCCAGCAGTATTACAGGGAGGGGTGGCTACACCTTC.

The CDR3 reads CAISERGGYGYTF. The DNA for the CDR3 is TGTGCCATCAGTGAACGGGGGGGATATGGCTACACCTTC. The chain employs TRBV10-3 and TRBJ1-2; D may be TRBD1 (5 bases). Germline V gene data show CDR1 as ENHRY and CDR2 as SYGVKD. Trimming pared 3 bases from V and 5 bases from J, leaving 10 bases between. The CDR3 covers 13 residues.

CDR3 amino acids: CSLGQVSEAFF. The CDR3 DNA reads TGCAGCCTAGGACAGGTCTCTGAAGCTTTCTTT. V gene TRBV29-1 combines with J gene TRBJ1-1; 7 bases map to TRBD1. CDR3 size: 11 residues. Germline V gene lookup returns CDR1 SQVTM and CDR2 ANQGSEA. The V gene end was trimmed by 8 bases and the J gene end by 6 bases; junction bases not matched to a gene: 6.

The chain uses TRBV5-5 and TRBJ2-1; D unresolved. The germline V gene encodes CDR1 SGHKS and CDR2 YYEKEE (reference sequence). Trimming shortened V by 0 bases and J by 1 base, and 8 bases separated the two germline ends. The length of the CDR3 is 15 residues. This chain's CDR3 is CASSLGEGSYNEQFF. In nucleotides, the CDR3 is TGTGCCAGCAGCTTGGGTGAAGGGTCCTACAATGAGCAGTTCTTC.

Comment on this clonotype: Germline and junction disagree at one end, which may indicate a read error. The chain couples TRBV5-1 to TRBJ2-7, with 11 bases fitting TRBD2. The CDR3 loop spans 15 amino acids. CDR1 SGHRS and CDR2 YFSETQ come from the germline V gene. The CDR3 sequence is CASNLEGLAANEQYF. The CDR3 DNA reads TGCGCCAGCAACTTGGAGGGACTAGCGGCTAACGAGCAGTACTTC.

CDR3 DNA sequence: TGCAGTGCGCAGGACGAGGGGGGGACCCAGTACTTC. It is translated as CSAQDEGGTQYF. This chain joins TRBV20-1 and TRBJ2-5; D is tentatively TRBD1 or TRBD2 (6 bases each). V was trimmed by 6 bases and J by 7 bases, leaving 15 bases between them. The CDR3 runs 12 residues. Germline values: CDR1 DFQATT, CDR2 SNEGSKA (reference sequence).

A few counts support this clonotype. This chain joins TRBV12-3 or TRBV12-4 and TRBJ2-1; D gene unclear. Trimming removed 3 bases at V and 8 bases at J, with 8 bases between. The CDR3 extends over 12 amino acids. The CDR3 sequence: CASSFVSDEQFF. CDR3 sequence (DNA): TGTGCCAGCAGTTTCGTTTCGGATGAGCAGTTCTTC.